Presented here are 15 T cell receptor beta chains from one specimen sequenced in a study of control samples from healthy donors and cancer patients. Assay: immunoSEQ multiplex PCR; the TCRdb copy retains only in-frame clones and omits some. The data show over 150,000 clones, approximately 92% seen once. The sequencing sample was made of blood. Receptors originate from a man younger than 35 in good health.

This clone was seen only once. The chain recombines TRBV30 with TRBJ1-1; 7 bases agree with TRBD1. Germline V gene lookup returns CDR1 GTSNPN and CDR2 SVGIG (reference sequence). The CDR3 length is 12 residues. The junction had 3 bases not matched to a gene; V was cut back by 4 bases and J by 4 bases. DNA for the CDR3: TGTGCCTGGAACAGGGGCAGCACTGAAGCTTTCTTT. Residues: CAWNRGSTEAFF.

V is TRBV18 and J is TRBJ2-3; TRBD2 matches 10 bases. With V trimmed by 3 bases and J by 5 bases, 5 bases remained unmatched. This CDR3 is 15 amino acids long. Per germline, CDR1 KGHSH and CDR2 LQKENI. CDR3 coding DNA: TGTGCCAGCTCACCGGAGCGGGGGGGCCGAGATACGCAGTATTTT. Translating it yields CASSPERGGRDTQYF. The whole variable domain, filled in from reference TRBV18 and TRBJ2-3, reads NAGVMQNPRHLVRRRGQEARLRCSPMKGHSHVYWYRQLPEEGLKFMVYLQKENIIDESGMPKERFSAEFPKEGPSILRIQQVVRGDSAAYFCASSPERGGRDTQYFGPGTRLTVL.

The chain has TRBV5-1 and TRBJ2-5; D is uncertain. The CDR3 covers 14 residues. The germline V gene encodes CDR1 SGHRS and CDR2 YFSETQ. V shed 0 bases and J shed 1 base, with 7 bases lying between them. CDR3 sequence reads: CASSLGRSQETQYF. DNA for the CDR3: TGCGCCAGCAGCTTGGGCAGGTCCCAAGAGACCCAGTACTTC.

This chain joins TRBV7-6 and TRBJ2-1, with TRBD1 identical over 8 bases. V lost 5 bases to trimming and J lost 6 bases; unmatched junction nucleotides: 6. This CDR3 contains 14 residues. Germline values: CDR1 SGHVS, CDR2 FNYEAQ. This chain's CDR3 is CASSRQGFGNEQFF. The CDR3 nucleotides are TGTGCCAGCAGCCGACAGGGGTTCGGCAATGAGCAGTTCTTC.

The chain links TRBV5-1 to TRBJ1-2, with D uncertain. CDR1 SGHRS and CDR2 YFSETQ come from the germline V gene. Deletions cut 1 base from V and 4 bases from J, with 14 bases between. The CDR3 is 15 residues long. The CDR3 DNA sequence: TGCGCCAGCAGCTTGCGAAACTCCGCGCCCTATGGCTACACCTTC. Its protein product is CASSLRNSAPYGYTF.

The chain carries TRBV2 and TRBJ2-4, with D possibly matching TRBD2 (5 bases). V lost 6 bases and J 10 bases, leaving 7 bases between the germline ends. Per germline, CDR1 SNHLY and CDR2 FYNNEI. The CDR3 loop spans 10 amino acids. The CDR3 loop reads CASRGAIQYF. The CDR3 bases are TGTGCCAGCAGGGGAGCAATTCAGTACTTC. The whole variable domain, remainder taken from reference TRBV2 and TRBJ2-4, is EPEVTQTPSHQVTQMGQEVILRCVPISNHLYFYWYRQILGQKVEFLVSFYNNEISEKSEIFDDQFSVERPDGSNFTLKIRSTKLEDSAMYFCASRGAIQYFGAGTRLSVL.

The genes are TRBV6-5 and TRBJ1-3; D might be TRBD1 (6 bases). CDR3 length: 16 residues. Trimming pared 0 bases from V and 3 bases from J, leaving 12 bases between. CDR1 MNHEY and CDR2 SVGAGI come from the germline V gene. The CDR3 loop is CASSYSSPDSGNTIYF. The CDR3 coding sequence is TGTGCCAGCAGTTACTCGTCTCCGGACAGTGGAAACACCATATATTTT.

V and J are TRBV6-1 and TRBJ1-1; 9 positions agree with TRBD1. With V trimmed by 0 bases and J by 6 bases, 2 bases remained unmatched. Germline CDR1 and CDR2: MNHNS and SASEGT. This CDR3 contains 14 residues. The CDR3 bases are TGTGCCAGCAGTGAAGCGCGGACAGGGGCTGAAGCTTTCTTT. Translation: CASSEARTGAEAFF.

The genes are TRBV5-1 and TRBJ2-2, with D maybe TRBD1 (6 bases). Trimming stripped 0 bases from V and 3 bases from J, with 12 bases between. The V gene's germline CDR1 is SGHRS and CDR2 YFSETQ. The CDR3 runs 16 residues. The CDR3, as DNA: TGCGCCAGCAGCTTGGTCTGGGGGCGCGACACCGGGGAGCTGTTTTTT. Encoded protein: CASSLVWGRDTGELFF.

The chain has TRBV24-1 and TRBJ2-1, with D perhaps matching TRBD2 (6 bases). Germline V CDR1 and CDR2: KGHDR, SFDVKD. The CDR3 sequence is 16 residues long. The V gene lost 6 bases and the J gene lost 10 bases, with 24 bases spanning the gap. The CDR3 loop is CATSHPGERGLSEQFF. As DNA, the CDR3 is TGTGCCACCAGTCATCCGGGGGAAAGGGGTCTTTCAGAGCAGTTCTTC.

This clone was recorded only once. This chain links TRBV24-1 with TRBJ2-2; 9 bases map to TRBD2. This CDR3 has 16 residues. The V segment lost 3 bases and the J segment 3 bases; nucleotides outside the gene matches: 4. Germline-derived CDR1 and CDR2 are KGHDR and SFDVKD. CDR3 sequence reads: CATSDVGLAYTGELFF. The DNA for the CDR3 is TGTGCCACCAGTGATGTGGGACTAGCTTACACCGGGGAGCTGTTTTTT.

The V gene is TRBV10-1, the J gene TRBJ2-2, with a weak D call TRBD1 (5 bases). V was shortened by 5 bases and J by 1 base, with 11 bases between the two germline ends. Per the germline V gene, CDR1 is WNHNN and CDR2 is SYGVQD (reference sequence). The CDR3 is made up of 15 amino acids. The chain's CDR3 is CASSRYQGNTGELFF. The DNA for the CDR3 is TGCGCCAGCAGTCGCTATCAGGGGAACACCGGGGAGCTGTTTTTT.

The V and J genes are TRBV9 and TRBJ2-1, with 9 bases identical to TRBD2. The CDR3 covers 16 residues. V lost 5 bases and J lost 4; bases outside the gene matches: 10. Germline CDR1 SGDLS, CDR2 YYNGEE. The CDR3 spells CASSEVAGGPYNEQFF. CDR3 nucleotide sequence: TGTGCCAGCAGTGAAGTGGCGGGGGGGCCTTACAATGAGCAGTTCTTC. The full variable domain, rest sourced from reference TRBV9 and TRBJ2-1, is DSGVTQTPKHLITATGQRVTLRCSPRSGDLSVYWYQQSLDQGLQFLIQYYNGEERAKGNILERFSAQQFPDLHSELNLSSLELGDSALYFCASSEVAGGPYNEQFFGPGTRLTVL.

This rearrangement joins TRBV14 to TRBJ1-2; D remains ambiguous. Germline assignment: CDR1 SGHDN and CDR2 FVKESK. The CDR3 is made up of 13 amino acids. Trimming took 4 bases from V and 4 from J, leaving 10 bases between them. The CDR3 DNA reads as TGTGCCAGCAGCCCCAGTGAAGTCTATGGCTACACCTTC. Translated: CASSPSEVYGYTF.

This chain uses TRBV28 with TRBJ1-4, with D hard to call. Trimming shortened V by 6 bases and J by 7 bases, and 15 bases separated the two germline ends. The CDR3 has 14 residues. In germline, CDR1 is MDHEN, CDR2 SYDVKM. The CDR3 DNA sequence: TGTGCCAGCAGCCCCAGGATAGGGCCTGAAAAACTGTTTTTT. It encodes CASSPRIGPEKLFF.